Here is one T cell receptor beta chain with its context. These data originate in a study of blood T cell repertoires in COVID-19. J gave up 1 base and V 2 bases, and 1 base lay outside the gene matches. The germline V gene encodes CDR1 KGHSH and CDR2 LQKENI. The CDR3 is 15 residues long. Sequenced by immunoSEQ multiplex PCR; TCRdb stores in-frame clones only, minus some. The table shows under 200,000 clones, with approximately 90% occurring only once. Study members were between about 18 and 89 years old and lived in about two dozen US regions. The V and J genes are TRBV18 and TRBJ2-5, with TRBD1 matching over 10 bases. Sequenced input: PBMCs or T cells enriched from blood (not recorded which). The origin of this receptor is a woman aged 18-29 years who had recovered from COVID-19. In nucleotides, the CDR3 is TGTGCCAGCTCACCAGGGACAGGGGCCCAAGAGACCCAGTACTTC. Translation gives CASSPGTGAQETQYF. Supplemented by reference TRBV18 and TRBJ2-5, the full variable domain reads NAGVMQNPRHLVRRRGQEARLRCSPMKGHSHVYWYRQLPEEGLKFMVYLQKENIIDESGMPKERFSAEFPKEGPSILRIQQVVRGDSAAYFCASSPGTGAQETQYFGPGTRLLVL.